This T cell receptor beta chain stems from a study of T cells in Graves' hyperthyroidism and ophthalmopathy. Broader study findings: Ophthalmopathy was identified by the model a median roughly 6.5 months ahead of onset. Most clonotypes that expanded in the thyroid above 0.001 also showed up in blood.

TCR beta CDR3 regions were amplified from RNA transcripts. Initially, a first-round RT-PCR of the TCR CDR3 employed the HTBI primer set. TCRdb redid the calling of the multiplex PCR reads with MiXCR, one entry per CDR3 protein. The sample yields 500,000 to 800,000 distinct CDR3 sequences, roughly 46% seen once. Patients were excluded for uncontrolled infection, other autoimmune disease, pregnancy or lactation. Diagnoses were established using clinical symptoms, serum thyroxine and TRAb, thyroid ultrasound and orbital computed tomography. This clonotype was seen more than once but under ten times. As yet, its antigen is unknown. CDR3 length equals 15 residues. CDR1 DFQATT and CDR2 SNEGSKA come from the germline V gene (reference sequence). V was clipped by 1 base and J by 0 bases; unmatched bases: 5.

The chain employs TRBV20-1 and TRBJ2-7; 8 bases agree with TRBD2. The clonotype originates from an adult man with Graves' disease, either hyperthyroidism or ophthalmopathy (not recorded which). What was sequenced was peripheral blood or thyroid tissue (not recorded which). In DNA form, the CDR3 reads TGCAGTGCTAGAGCGAACGGACTAGCCTCCTACGAGCAGTACTTC. This encodes CSARANGLASYEQYF.